The present entry profiles one TCR beta chain with its context. Its antigen is still unknown. Being one base from a much bigger clone, this may be a read error. Libraries were prepared through 5' RACE. Sequencing took place on an Illumina HiSeq 2500. The second PCR ran for about 6 to 12 cycles and used a J-beta primer mix along with a sample-barcoded 5' primer. Each TCR beta cDNA molecule received a unique molecular identifier from a template-switch 5' adaptor carrying 12 random nucleotides. Each sample yielded at least 3 million CDR3-containing paired-end reads. First-strand cDNA synthesis was performed from all RNA using the Mint cDNA synthesis kit, with priming by a TRBC-specific oligonucleotide. Following uracil-DNA glycosylase treatment, all cDNA underwent a first 18-cycle PCR with the universal primers M1SS and BC2_uni_R. Processing in the source paper ran as follows. For normalization, 1 million high-quality reads, each with a distinct molecular identifier, were randomly selected from each sample. Reads sharing molecular identifiers were discarded rather than binned into consensus sequences. MiTCR, run with a Q25 quality threshold and the strictest error-elimination algorithm, handled CDR3 identification, clonotype clustering and error correction. Lower-bound total TCR beta diversity was estimated with a nonparametric unseen species model using Euler transformation. Using fastp trimming at Q25 and MiXCR clonotype assembly, TCRdb reanalyzed the public sequencing data and kept in-frame beta chains. Each record represents a unique CDR3 protein, reported with the most common genes and DNA among its rows. These V and J calls derive from TCRdb rather than the authors' analysis. Within this sample are 1.5 million to 2 million distinct CDR3 sequences, with approximately 28% of them counted one time only. The top ten hold 7.7% of the sample.

This entry comes from a study of blood T cells in healthy people across ages (dated by TCRdb to between 2015 and 2017). Notes on the research overall: In model experiments, roughly one uniquely barcoded TCR beta cDNA molecule per two T cells was captured by template switching. Using deep sequencing normalized with unique cDNA molecular identifiers, the study measured how TCR beta repertoire diversity changes with age. Four age groups were formed from the donors: young (average about 15 years), middle-aged (around 41), aged (under 70) and long-lived (roughly 88). To avoid experimental bias, donors of different ages were spread randomly across the sequencing lanes. Two additional independent replicas of 1 million unique cDNA reads from the same blood draw were analyzed for two donors (one aged 18 to 30 and one aged 80 or older).

The donors were some 39 Caucasian individuals from Russia, aged 6 to 90 years, who were systemically healthy. Ten milliliters of peripheral blood were drawn from each donor into EDTA-treated Vacutainer tubes. Ficoll-Paque density-gradient centrifugation was used to isolate PBMCs, with at least 7 million obtained per sample. Total RNA, at least 5 micrograms per sample, was extracted from PBMCs with Trizol reagent. For every donor, an aliquot of PBMCs went through flow cytometry to measure the percentages of naive CD45RAhigh/CD27high T cells. General study outcomes and caveats: Compared with the aged group, the long-lived group had more naive CD4+ T cells, fewer expanded clones and increased TCR diversity, a pattern suggesting age selection. Bulk unsorted PBMC profiling prevented conclusive comparison of naive and antigen-experienced compartments. Donor CMV infection status was unknown, potentially confounding age-related changes in expanded clonotypes. Observed TCR beta diversity correlated strongly with the percentage of naive T cells measured by flow cytometry. Estimates of total diversity based on one million sequenced T cells were considered lower bounds and underestimates. Observed TCR beta diversity per million T cells fell roughly linearly with age, and a significant reduction was already apparent by age around 39.

For CDR1 and CDR2, the germline V gene lists SGHTA and FQGNSA. The CDR3 covers 15 residues, taking in both the cysteine and the phenylalanine. The DNA shown is the 45-base CDR3, in frame from base 1. The sequencing input was blood. The sequence joins TRBV7-2 to TRBJ2-1; possibly the D gene is TRBD2, per 6 matching bases. The receptor's source is a woman younger than 45 in good health. The DNA is as follows: TGTGCCAGCGGCTTAGATGGCGGGACTTACAATGAGCAGTTCTTC. Its protein product is CASGLDGGTYNEQFF. The full variable domain, completed from the reference TRBV7-2 and TRBJ2-1 proteins outside the CDR3, reads GAGVSQSPSNKVTEKGKDVELRCDPISGHTALYWYRQSLGQGLEFLIYFQGNSAPDKSGLPSDRFSAERTGGSVSTLTIQRTQQEDSAVYLCASGLDGGTYNEQFFGPGTRLTVL.